The 29 T cell receptor beta chains below come from one sample, sequenced in a study of tumor-infiltrating lymphocytes in localized non-small cell lung cancer. Libraries were prepared by immunoSEQ multiplex PCR; TCRdb keeps only in-frame clonotypes and omits some of them. The sample includes thousands of clones, around 60% of them seen just once. Source material: uninvolved lung tissue not adjacent to the tumor. All receptors come from a human donor with non-small cell lung cancer.

This clone was counted between two and nine times. This chain connects TRBV10-2 to TRBJ1-2; unclear D gene. Germline V CDR1 and CDR2: WSHSY, SAAADI. The CDR3 runs 11 residues. Trimming took off 5 bases at V and 3 bases at J, with 4 bases between the two ends. CDR3 protein: CASSPDYGYTF. Written as DNA, the CDR3 is TGCGCCAGCAGTCCCGACTATGGCTACACCTTC.

This chain uses TRBV18 with TRBJ1-5; D might be TRBD1 (5 bases). The germline V gene encodes CDR1 KGHSH and CDR2 LQKENI. The CDR3 is 17 amino acids. V was clipped by 2 bases and J by 0 bases, with 14 bases between them. CDR3 sequence (DNA): TGTGCCAGCTCACCATCAGCGGGGGGTTATAGCAATCAGCCCCAGCATTTT. Translating gives CASSPSAGGYSNQPQHF.

This clone was observed once. V usage is TRBV2 and J usage is TRBJ1-4; a possible D gene is TRBD1 (5 bases). The V end lost 6 bases, the J end lost 7 bases, and 18 bases lay between the germline ends. Germline values: CDR1 SNHLY, CDR2 FYNNEI. This CDR3 is built from 15 residues. The CDR3 reads CASRPGPQRGEKLFF. The CDR3 coding sequence is TGTGCCAGCAGACCGGGACCTCAGAGGGGTGAAAAACTGTTTTTT.

In its sample, this clone ranks as large. This sequence joins TRBV7-9 and TRBJ1-1; D remains unclear. Germline CDR1 SEHNR, CDR2 FQNEAQ (reference sequence). The V end lost 5 bases, the J end lost 2 bases, and 9 bases lay between the germline ends. This CDR3 comprises 13 residues. CDR3 sequence: CASSIDPNTEAFF. The CDR3 bases are TGTGCCAGCAGCATTGACCCTAACACTGAAGCTTTCTTT.

This clone was recorded a few times. The rearrangement uses TRBV19 and TRBJ1-5; D remains unclear. This CDR3 has 13 amino acids. Germline lookup yields CDR1 LNHDA and CDR2 SQIVND (reference sequence). The ends were cut back, 1 base at V and 7 bases at J, with 8 bases in the middle. CDR3 nucleotides: TGTGCCAGTAGTATAGGGGTTCAACAGCCCCAGCATTTT. This codes for CASSIGVQQPQHF. Using reference TRBV19 and TRBJ1-5 for the parts outside the CDR3, the full variable domain is DGGITQSPKYLFRKEGQNVTLSCEQNLNHDAMYWYRQDPGQGLRLIYYSQIVNDFQKGDIAEGYSVSREKKESFPLTVTSAQKNPTAFYLCASSIGVQQPQHFGDGTRLSIL.

The chain recombines TRBV5-1 with TRBJ2-2, with 7 nucleotides matching TRBD2. The CDR3 length is 15 residues. The trim removed 6 bases at V and 0 bases at J, leaving 5 bases unmatched. Germline V CDR1 and CDR2: SGHRS, YFSETQ. CDR3 bases: TGCGCCAGCATCGCGGGGGACCCGAACACCGGGGAGCTGTTTTTT. Protein product: CASIAGDPNTGELFF.

The chain employs TRBV5-6 and TRBJ1-5; D gene uncertain. Germline lookup yields CDR1 SGHDT and CDR2 YYEEEE. This CDR3 contains 12 residues. V was trimmed by 3 bases and J by 4 bases, leaving 5 bases between them. The DNA for the CDR3 is TGTGCCAGCAGCTGGAAGAATCAGCCCCAGCATTTT. As protein: CASSWKNQPQHF. Using reference TRBV5-6 and TRBJ1-5 for the parts outside the CDR3, the full variable domain is DAGVTQSPTHLIKTRGQQVTLRCSPKSGHDTVSWYQQALGQGPQFIFQYYEEEERQRGNFPDRFSGHQFPNYSSELNVNALLLGDSALYLCASSWKNQPQHFGDGTRLSIL.

This clone showed up just a few times. In DNA form, the CDR3 reads TGTGCCAGCAGCGCGGGAGGGCATGTAAGGGGGGAGCTGTTTTTT. It is translated as CASSAGGHVRGELFF. This chain links TRBV4-2 with TRBJ2-2; TRBD2 aligns across 9 bases. The germline CDR1 and CDR2 sequences are LGHNA and YNFKEQ. J lost 8 bases, V lost 5 bases, and 9 bases had no gene match. The CDR3 totals 15 residues.

This chain connects TRBV14 to TRBJ1-2; D is uncertain. This CDR3 spans 13 amino acids. Looked up from germline, CDR1 is SGHDN and CDR2 is FVKESK. Trimming shortened V by 4 bases and J by 1 base, and 7 bases separated the two germline ends. The CDR3: CASSLGSNYGYTF. The CDR3 region has the DNA TGTGCCAGCAGCCTGGGCAGTAACTATGGCTACACCTTC.

The chain joins TRBV2 to TRBJ2-7; D gene unclear. Trimming stripped 4 bases from V and 2 bases from J, with 3 bases between. The CDR3 sequence is 11 residues long. Germline assignment: CDR1 SNHLY and CDR2 FYNNEI. In DNA, the CDR3 is TGTGCCAGCAGTGGTACCTACGAGCAGTACTTC. Amino acids: CASSGTYEQYF.

The genes are TRBV7-2 and TRBJ1-5, with D perhaps TRBD1 (5 bases). Germline-derived CDR1 and CDR2 are SGHTA and FQGNSA. Trimming took 2 bases from V and 6 from J, leaving 11 bases between them. This CDR3 comprises 14 residues. The CDR3 DNA is TGTGCCAGCAGCTTACGGCAGGGAACTCAGCCCCAGCATTTT. Translated, it gives CASSLRQGTQPQHF.

The chain uses TRBV7-9 and TRBJ1-4, with a tentative D call TRBD1 (5 bases). V was cut by 2 bases and J by 3 bases, with 13 bases left in between. Germline CDR1 SEHNR, CDR2 FQNEAQ (reference sequence). This CDR3 region has 16 residues. CDR3 sequence reads: CASSLTDQGPNEKLFF. The CDR3 DNA reads as TGTGCCAGCAGCTTAACCGATCAGGGACCTAATGAAAAACTGTTTTTT.

The rearrangement links TRBV19 to TRBJ2-4; 11 bases map to TRBD1. The V segment lost 3 bases and the J segment 5 bases; nucleotides outside the gene matches: 6. CDR1 is LNHDA and CDR2 is SQIVND in the germline V gene (reference sequence). The CDR3 spans 16 residues. This CDR3 is CASSILPGQGENIQYF. The DNA of the CDR3 is TGTGCCAGTAGTATTCTCCCGGGACAGGGGGAAAACATTCAGTACTTC.

The chain is built from TRBV6-5 and TRBJ1-1; tentative D call: TRBD1 (6 bases). Deletions cut 6 bases from V and 0 bases from J, with 14 bases between. CDR1 MNHEY and CDR2 SVGAGI come from the germline V gene. CDR3 size: 15 residues. The CDR3 sequence: CASSRRRDMNTEAFF. In DNA, the CDR3 is TGTGCCAGCAGCCGACGTAGGGACATGAACACTGAAGCTTTCTTT.

The V call is TRBV7-9, the J call TRBJ1-2, with 9 nucleotides matching TRBD1. V lost 5 bases, J lost 3 bases, and 7 bases stayed unmatched. This CDR3 is built from 15 residues. Germline V gene sequence: CDR1 SEHNR, CDR2 FQNEAQ (reference sequence). This CDR3 reads CASSGGTGRDYGYTF. CDR3 nucleotide sequence: TGTGCCAGCAGCGGCGGGACAGGGCGCGACTATGGCTACACCTTC.

This sequence joins TRBV19 and TRBJ2-3; D is possibly TRBD1 (6 bases). This CDR3 region has 15 residues. V lost 3 bases to trimming and J lost 4 bases, with 14 bases between them. Looked up from germline, CDR1 is LNHDA and CDR2 is SQIVND (reference sequence). CDR3 DNA sequence: TGTGCCAGTAGTATTTGGCAGGGGCCAGCAGATACGCAGTATTTT. It yields the protein CASSIWQGPADTQYF.

There are a few counts of this clone. This chain links TRBV2 with TRBJ2-1; D gene unclear. V was shortened by 3 bases and J by 9 bases, with 12 bases between the two germline ends. Germline V gene sequence: CDR1 SNHLY, CDR2 FYNNEI. The CDR3 runs to 13 residues. The CDR3 protein is CASSEAWGPEQFF. For the CDR3, the DNA is TGTGCCAGCAGTGAGGCGTGGGGTCCTGAGCAGTTCTTC.

V is TRBV2 and J is TRBJ1-2; 9 nucleotides line up with TRBD1. The V gene end was trimmed by 6 bases and the J gene end by 5 bases; junction bases not matched to a gene: 10. The CDR3 is 15 residues long. CDR1 is SNHLY and CDR2 is FYNNEI in the germline V gene. CDR3 coding DNA: TGTGCCAGCAGACAGGGGGCGGATTTAGGTTATGGCTACACCTTC. This gives the protein CASRQGADLGYGYTF.

This clone appeared once. The V call is TRBV5-1, the J call TRBJ2-7; 10 bases are a match to TRBD1. V was pared by 4 bases and J by 2 bases, with 27 bases of the junction left unmatched. The CDR3 runs to 22 residues. The germline gives CDR1 SGHRS, CDR2 YFSETQ. This chain's CDR3 is CASSPHPSPGTGAGLQTYEQYF. The CDR3 coding sequence is TGCGCCAGCAGCCCCCACCCAAGTCCCGGGACAGGGGCCGGGCTACAGACCTACGAGCAGTACTTC.

The rearrangement links TRBV19 to TRBJ1-5, with a tentative D call TRBD1 (5 bases). The CDR3 is 14 amino acids. Trimming took off 8 bases at V and 3 bases at J, with 14 bases between the two ends. Germline V lookup: CDR1 LNHDA, CDR2 SQIVND (reference sequence). The DNA of the CDR3 is TGTGCCAGTTGGGGTGGGACGGACAATCAGCCCCAGCATTTT. Amino acid sequence: CASWGGTDNQPQHF.

The sample holds a few counts of this clone. The genes are TRBV11-1 and TRBJ1-5; D unclear. V lost 0 bases and J 4 bases, leaving 7 bases between the germline ends. From germline, CDR1 is SGHAT and CDR2 FQDESV (reference sequence). CDR3 length equals 14 residues. CDR3: CASSLAGGNQPQHF. In nucleotides, the CDR3 is TGTGCCAGCAGCTTAGCGGGCGGTAATCAGCCCCAGCATTTT. The variable domain in full, with the rest retrieved from reference TRBV11-1 and TRBJ1-5, is EAEVAQSPRYKITEKSQAVAFWCDPISGHATLYWYRQILGQGPELLVQFQDESVVDDSQLPKDRFSAERLKGVDSTLKIQPAELGDSAMYLCASSLAGGNQPQHFGDGTRLSIL.

V and J are TRBV19 and TRBJ1-1; 9 bases match TRBD1. Germline values: CDR1 LNHDA, CDR2 SQIVND (reference sequence). Trimming took 3 bases from V and 11 from J; bases not matched to a gene: 13. The CDR3 runs to 15 residues. The CDR3 nucleotides are TGTGCCAGTAGTATTAAGGGACAGGGATCCTACGAGGCTTTCTTT. This codes for CASSIKGQGSYEAFF.

The chain combines TRBV4-1 with TRBJ2-7; 7 bases are a match to TRBD2. Germline assignment: CDR1 MGHRA and CDR2 YSYEKL. V was pared by 1 base and J by 2 bases, with 5 bases of the junction left unmatched. The length of the CDR3 is 15 residues. The CDR3 region has the DNA TGCGCCAGCAGCCAAGGGGGGGGACGCCCCTACGAGCAGTACTTC. Protein sequence: CASSQGGGRPYEQYF.

This clone was counted a few times. The chain combines TRBV7-6 with TRBJ2-7; D is ambiguous. V gave up 5 bases and J gave up 2 bases, with 19 bases separating them. The CDR3 runs 16 residues. CDR1 is SGHVS and CDR2 is FNYEAQ in the germline V gene. The chain's CDR3 is CASSEFETAGPYEQYF. CDR3 coding DNA: TGTGCCAGCAGCGAGTTTGAGACGGCCGGGCCCTACGAGCAGTACTTC.

The gene calls are TRBV5-1 and TRBJ1-3; D gene ambiguous. Trimming removed 0 bases from V and 0 bases from J, with 16 bases in between. The V gene's germline CDR1 is SGHRS and CDR2 YFSETQ. The CDR3 has 18 amino acids. CDR3 loop: CASSLAPGAASSGNTIYF. Here the CDR3 DNA reads TGCGCCAGCAGCTTGGCCCCCGGCGCAGCAAGCTCTGGAAACACCATATATTTT.

This clone has just a few counts. The rearrangement links TRBV30 to TRBJ1-1, with D unclear. This CDR3 comprises 10 residues. V shed 5 bases and J shed 2 bases, with 3 bases lying between them. Germline V gene sequence: CDR1 GTSNPN, CDR2 SVGIG (reference sequence). CDR3 protein: CAWGNTEAFF. CDR3 DNA sequence: TGTGCCTGGGGTAACACTGAAGCTTTCTTT.

The CDR3 DNA reads TGTGCCAGTAGTATTCAGGGGGCGGACTATGGCTACACCTTC. Amino acids: CASSIQGADYGYTF. The rearrangement joins TRBV19 to TRBJ1-2; 8 bases match TRBD1. Trimming at V came to 3 bases and at J to 3 bases, leaving 3 bases not matched to a gene. In germline, CDR1 is LNHDA, CDR2 SQIVND (reference sequence). CDR3 size: 14 residues.

The rearrangement links TRBV29-1 to TRBJ1-1; D not resolved. Trimming took 0 bases from V and 4 from J, leaving 3 bases between them. This CDR3 is built from 11 residues. Germline loops: CDR1 SQVTM, CDR2 ANQGSEA. CDR3 in DNA: TGCAGCGTTGAAGATTCCACTGAAGCTTTCTTT. It yields the protein CSVEDSTEAFF.

This clone was seen only a few times. The chain couples TRBV6-6 to TRBJ2-7; D is perhaps TRBD1 (5 bases). The V and J ends lost 7 bases and 9 bases respectively, with 13 bases between them. CDR3 size: 11 residues. From germline, CDR1 is MNHNY and CDR2 SVGAGI (reference sequence). In DNA form, the CDR3 reads TGTGCCAGCACCCCCGAAAGGGGGCAGTACTTC. Encoded protein: CASTPERGQYF.